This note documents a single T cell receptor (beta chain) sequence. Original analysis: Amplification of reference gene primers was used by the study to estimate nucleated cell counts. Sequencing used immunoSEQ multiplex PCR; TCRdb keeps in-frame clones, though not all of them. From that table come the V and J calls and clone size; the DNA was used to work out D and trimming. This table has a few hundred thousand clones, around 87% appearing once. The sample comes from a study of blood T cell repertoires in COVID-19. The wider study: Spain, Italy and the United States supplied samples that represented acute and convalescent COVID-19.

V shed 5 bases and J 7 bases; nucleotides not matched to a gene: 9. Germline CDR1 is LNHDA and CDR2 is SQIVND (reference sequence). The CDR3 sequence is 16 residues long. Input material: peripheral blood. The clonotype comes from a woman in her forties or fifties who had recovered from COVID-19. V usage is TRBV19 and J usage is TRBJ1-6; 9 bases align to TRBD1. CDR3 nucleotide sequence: TGTGCCAGTAGTTCCCCCCACAGGGGGCCGAATTCACCCCTCCACTTT. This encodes CASSSPHRGPNSPLHF.